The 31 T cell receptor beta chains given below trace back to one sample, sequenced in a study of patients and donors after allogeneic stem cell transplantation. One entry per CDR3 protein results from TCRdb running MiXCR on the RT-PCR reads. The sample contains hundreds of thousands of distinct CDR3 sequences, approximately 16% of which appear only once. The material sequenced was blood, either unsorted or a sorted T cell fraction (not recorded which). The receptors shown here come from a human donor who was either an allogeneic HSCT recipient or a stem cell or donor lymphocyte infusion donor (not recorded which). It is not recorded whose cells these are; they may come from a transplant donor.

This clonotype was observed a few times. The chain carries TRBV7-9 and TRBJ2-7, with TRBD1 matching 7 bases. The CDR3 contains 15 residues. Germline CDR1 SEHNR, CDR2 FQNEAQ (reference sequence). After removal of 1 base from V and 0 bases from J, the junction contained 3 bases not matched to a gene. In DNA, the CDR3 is TGTGCCAGCAGCTTAGACAGGGGCCTCTCCTACGAGCAGTACTTC. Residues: CASSLDRGLSYEQYF.

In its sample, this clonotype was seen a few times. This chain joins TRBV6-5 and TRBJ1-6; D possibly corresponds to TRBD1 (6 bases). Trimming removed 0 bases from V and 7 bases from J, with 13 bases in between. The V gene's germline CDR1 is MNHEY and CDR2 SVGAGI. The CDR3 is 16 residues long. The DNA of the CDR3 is TGTGCCAGCAGTTACTCCCCAGGGACACTGAATTCACCCCTCCACTTT. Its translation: CASSYSPGTLNSPLHF.

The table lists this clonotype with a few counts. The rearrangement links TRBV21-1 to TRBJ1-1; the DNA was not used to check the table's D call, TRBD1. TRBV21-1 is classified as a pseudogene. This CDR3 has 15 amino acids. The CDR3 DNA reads TGTGCCAGCAGCCAACAGGGTTGGGAGAACACTGAAGCTTTCTTT. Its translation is CASSQQGWENTEAFF.

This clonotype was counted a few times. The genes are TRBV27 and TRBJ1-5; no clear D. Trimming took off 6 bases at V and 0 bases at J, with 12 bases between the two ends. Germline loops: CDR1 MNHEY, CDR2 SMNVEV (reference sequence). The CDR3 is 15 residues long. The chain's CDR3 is CASRFARYSNQPQHF. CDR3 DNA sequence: TGTGCCAGCAGATTTGCCAGATATAGCAATCAGCCCCAGCATTTT.

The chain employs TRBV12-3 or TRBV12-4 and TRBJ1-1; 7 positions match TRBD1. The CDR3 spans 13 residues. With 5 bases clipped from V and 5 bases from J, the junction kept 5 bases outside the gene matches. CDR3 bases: TGTGCCAGCAGTAAAGGGACAGTGACTGAAGCTTTCTTT. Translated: CASSKGTVTEAFF.

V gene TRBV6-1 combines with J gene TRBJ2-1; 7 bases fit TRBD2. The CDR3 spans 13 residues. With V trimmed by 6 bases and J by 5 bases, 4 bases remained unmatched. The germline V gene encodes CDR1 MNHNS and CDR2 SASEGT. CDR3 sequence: CASRLAVHNEQFF. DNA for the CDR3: TGTGCCAGCAGGCTAGCGGTACACAATGAGCAGTTCTTC.

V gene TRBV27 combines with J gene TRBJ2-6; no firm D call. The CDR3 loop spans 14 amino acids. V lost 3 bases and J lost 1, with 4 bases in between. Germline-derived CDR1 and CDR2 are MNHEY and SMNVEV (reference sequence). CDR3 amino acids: CASSLASGANVLTF. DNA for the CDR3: TGTGCCAGCAGTTTGGCTTCTGGGGCCAACGTCCTGACTTTC.

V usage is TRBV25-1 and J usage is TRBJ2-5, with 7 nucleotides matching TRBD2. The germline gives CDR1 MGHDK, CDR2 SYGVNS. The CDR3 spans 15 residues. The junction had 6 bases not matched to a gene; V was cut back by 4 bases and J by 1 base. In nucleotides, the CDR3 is TGTGCCAGCAGTGGGCTCGGACTAGGCCAAGAGACCCAGTACTTC. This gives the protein CASSGLGLGQETQYF.

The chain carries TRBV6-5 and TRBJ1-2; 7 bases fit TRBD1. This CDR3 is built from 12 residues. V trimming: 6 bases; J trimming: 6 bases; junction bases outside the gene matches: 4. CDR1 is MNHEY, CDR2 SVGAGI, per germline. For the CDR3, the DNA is TGTGCCAGCAGCCCGGGACAGCATGGCTACACCTTC. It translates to CASSPGQHGYTF.

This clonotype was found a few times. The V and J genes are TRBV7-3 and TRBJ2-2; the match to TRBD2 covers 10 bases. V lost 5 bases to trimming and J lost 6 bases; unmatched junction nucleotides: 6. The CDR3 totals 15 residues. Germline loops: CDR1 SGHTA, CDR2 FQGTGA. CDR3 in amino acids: CASSITSGKAGELFF. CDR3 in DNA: TGTGCCAGCAGCATTACTAGCGGGAAGGCCGGGGAGCTGTTTTTT. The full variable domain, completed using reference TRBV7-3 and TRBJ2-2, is GAGVSQTPSNKVTEKGKYVELRCDPISGHTALYWYRQSLGQGPEFLIYFQGTGAADDSGLPNDRFFAVRPEGSVSTLKIQRTERGDSAVYLCASSITSGKAGELFFGEGSRLTVL.

CDR3 coding DNA: TGTGCCAGCAGCCAAGATCGGAAATCCCCAGATACGCAGTATTTT. Translating gives CASSQDRKSPDTQYF. The V and J genes are TRBV3-1 and TRBJ2-3; D not resolved. The CDR3 spans 15 residues. Germline V gives CDR1 LGHDT, CDR2 YNNKEL (reference sequence). The V and J ends lost 0 bases and 4 bases respectively, with 11 bases between them.

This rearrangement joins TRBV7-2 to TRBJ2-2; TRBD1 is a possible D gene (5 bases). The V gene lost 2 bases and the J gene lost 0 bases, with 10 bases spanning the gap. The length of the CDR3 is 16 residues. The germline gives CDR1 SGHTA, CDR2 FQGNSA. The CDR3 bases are TGTGCCAGCAGCTTAATCCCAGGGACGAACACCGGGGAGCTGTTTTTT. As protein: CASSLIPGTNTGELFF.

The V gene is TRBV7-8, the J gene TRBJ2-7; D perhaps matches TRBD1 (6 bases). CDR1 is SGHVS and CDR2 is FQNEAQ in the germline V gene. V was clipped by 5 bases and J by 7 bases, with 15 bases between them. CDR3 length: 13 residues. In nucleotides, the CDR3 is TGTGCCAGCAGCCGGGACACCCTCTGGGAGCAGTACTTC. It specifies CASSRDTLWEQYF.

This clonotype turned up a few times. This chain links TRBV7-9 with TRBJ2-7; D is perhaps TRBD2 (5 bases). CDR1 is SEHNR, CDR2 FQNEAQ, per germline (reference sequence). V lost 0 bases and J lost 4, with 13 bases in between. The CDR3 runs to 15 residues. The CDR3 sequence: CASSLAEGTEYEQYF. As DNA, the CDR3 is TGTGCCAGCAGCTTAGCAGAGGGCACCGAATACGAGCAGTACTTC.

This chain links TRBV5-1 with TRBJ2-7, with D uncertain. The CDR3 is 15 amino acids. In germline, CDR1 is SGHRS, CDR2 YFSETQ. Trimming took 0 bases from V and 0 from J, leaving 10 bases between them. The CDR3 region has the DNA TGCGCCAGCAGCTTGGGCCCTGGGGACTCCTACGAGCAGTACTTC. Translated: CASSLGPGDSYEQYF.

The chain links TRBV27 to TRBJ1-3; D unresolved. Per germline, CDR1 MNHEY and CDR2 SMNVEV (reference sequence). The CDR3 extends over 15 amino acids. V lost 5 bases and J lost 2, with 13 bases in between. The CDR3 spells CASSPPLEPGNTIYF. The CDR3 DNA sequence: TGTGCCAGCAGTCCACCGTTAGAGCCTGGAAACACCATATATTTT.

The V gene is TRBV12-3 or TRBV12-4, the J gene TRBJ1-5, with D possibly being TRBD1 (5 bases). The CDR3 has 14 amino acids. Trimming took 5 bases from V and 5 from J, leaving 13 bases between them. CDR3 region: CASSRSGGDQPQHF. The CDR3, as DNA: TGTGCCAGCAGTCGGTCCGGAGGGGATCAGCCCCAGCATTTT.

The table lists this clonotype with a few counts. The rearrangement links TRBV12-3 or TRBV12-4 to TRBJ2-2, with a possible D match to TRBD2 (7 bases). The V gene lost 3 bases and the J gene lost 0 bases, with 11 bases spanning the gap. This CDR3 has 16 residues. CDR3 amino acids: CASSLRGRTNTGELFF. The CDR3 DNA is TGTGCCAGCAGTTTGCGGGGGCGTACGAACACCGGGGAGCTGTTTTTT.

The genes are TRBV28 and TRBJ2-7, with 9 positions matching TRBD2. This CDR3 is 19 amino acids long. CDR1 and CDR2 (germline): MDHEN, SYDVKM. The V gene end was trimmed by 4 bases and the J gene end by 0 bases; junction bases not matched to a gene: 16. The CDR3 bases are TGTGCCAGCAGTTCCCCTGCTAGCGGGATCGTTTTTTACTCCTACGAGCAGTACTTC. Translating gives CASSSPASGIVFYSYEQYF.

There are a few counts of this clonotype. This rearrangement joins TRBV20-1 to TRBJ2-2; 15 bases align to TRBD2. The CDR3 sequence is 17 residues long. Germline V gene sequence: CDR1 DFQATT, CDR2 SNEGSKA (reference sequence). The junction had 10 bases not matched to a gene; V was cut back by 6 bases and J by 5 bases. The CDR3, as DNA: TGCAGTGCCCAAGGACTAGCGGGAGGGCCTGATACCGGGGAGCTGTTTTTT. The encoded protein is CSAQGLAGGPDTGELFF.

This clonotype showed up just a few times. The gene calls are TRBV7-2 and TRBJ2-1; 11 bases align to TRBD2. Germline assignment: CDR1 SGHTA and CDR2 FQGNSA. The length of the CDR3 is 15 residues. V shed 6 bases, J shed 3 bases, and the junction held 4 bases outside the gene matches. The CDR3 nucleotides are TGTGCCAGCAGTCTAGCGGGAGGAGACTACAATGAGCAGTTCTTC. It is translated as CASSLAGGDYNEQFF.

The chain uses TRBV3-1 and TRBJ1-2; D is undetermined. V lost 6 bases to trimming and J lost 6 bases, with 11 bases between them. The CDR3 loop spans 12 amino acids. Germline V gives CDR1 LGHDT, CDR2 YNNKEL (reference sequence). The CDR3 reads CASRGGQHGYTF. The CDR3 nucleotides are TGTGCCAGCAGGGGTGGTCAGCATGGCTACACCTTC. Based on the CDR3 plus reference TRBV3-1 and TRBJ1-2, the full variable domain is DTAVSQTPKYLVTQMGNDKSIKCEQNLGHDTMYWYKQDSKKFLKIMFSYNNKELIINETVPNRFSPKSPDKAHLNLHINSLELGDSAVYFCASRGGQHGYTFGSGTRLTVV.

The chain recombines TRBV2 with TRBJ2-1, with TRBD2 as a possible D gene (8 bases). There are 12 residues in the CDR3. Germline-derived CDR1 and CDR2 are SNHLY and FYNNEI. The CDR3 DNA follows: TGTGCAGGGGGCGGGGGGATCAATGAGCAGTTCTTC. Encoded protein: CAGGGGINEQFF.

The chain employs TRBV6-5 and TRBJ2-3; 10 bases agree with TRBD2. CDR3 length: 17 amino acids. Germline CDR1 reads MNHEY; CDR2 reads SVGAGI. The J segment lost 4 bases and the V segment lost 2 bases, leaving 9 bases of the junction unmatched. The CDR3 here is CASSYGVIAGGPDTQYF. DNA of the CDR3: TGTGCCAGCAGTTACGGGGTGATAGCGGGAGGCCCAGATACGCAGTATTTT.

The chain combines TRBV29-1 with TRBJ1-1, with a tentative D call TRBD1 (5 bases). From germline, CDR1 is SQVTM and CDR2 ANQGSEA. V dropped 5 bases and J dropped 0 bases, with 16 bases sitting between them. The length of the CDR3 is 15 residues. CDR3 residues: CSVPKGRVLNTEAFF. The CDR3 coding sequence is TGCAGCGTTCCTAAGGGCAGGGTCCTGAACACTGAAGCTTTCTTT.

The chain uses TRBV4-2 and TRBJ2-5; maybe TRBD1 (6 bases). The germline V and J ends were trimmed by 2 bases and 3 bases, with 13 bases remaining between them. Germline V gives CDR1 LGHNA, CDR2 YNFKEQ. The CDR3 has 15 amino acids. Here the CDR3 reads CASSQSKQGEETQYF. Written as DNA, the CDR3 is TGTGCCAGCAGCCAAAGTAAACAGGGAGAAGAGACCCAGTACTTC.

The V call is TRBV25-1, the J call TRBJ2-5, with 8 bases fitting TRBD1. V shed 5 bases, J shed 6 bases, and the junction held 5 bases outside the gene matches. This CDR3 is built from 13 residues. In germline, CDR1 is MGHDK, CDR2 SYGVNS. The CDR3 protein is CASSWQGAKTQYF. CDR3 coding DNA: TGTGCCAGCAGTTGGCAGGGGGCGAAGACCCAGTACTTC.

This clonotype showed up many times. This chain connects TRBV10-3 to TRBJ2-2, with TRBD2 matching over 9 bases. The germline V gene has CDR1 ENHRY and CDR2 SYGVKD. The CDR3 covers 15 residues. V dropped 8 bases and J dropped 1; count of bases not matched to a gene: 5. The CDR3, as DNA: TGTGCCATCCAAGCGGGGGGTCTGAACACCGGGGAGCTGTTTTTT. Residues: CAIQAGGLNTGELFF.

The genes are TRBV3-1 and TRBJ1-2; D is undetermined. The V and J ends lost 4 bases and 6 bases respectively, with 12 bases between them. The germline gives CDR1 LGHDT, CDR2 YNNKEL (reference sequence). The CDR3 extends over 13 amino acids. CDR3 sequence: CASSPMGFNGYTF. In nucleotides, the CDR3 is TGTGCCAGCAGCCCAATGGGTTTTAATGGCTACACCTTC.

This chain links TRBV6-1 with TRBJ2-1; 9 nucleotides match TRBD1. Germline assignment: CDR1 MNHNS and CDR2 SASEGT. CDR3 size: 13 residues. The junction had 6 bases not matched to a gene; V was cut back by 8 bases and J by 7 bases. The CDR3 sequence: CASGDREWNEQFF. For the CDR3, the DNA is TGTGCCAGCGGGGACAGGGAATGGAATGAGCAGTTCTTC.

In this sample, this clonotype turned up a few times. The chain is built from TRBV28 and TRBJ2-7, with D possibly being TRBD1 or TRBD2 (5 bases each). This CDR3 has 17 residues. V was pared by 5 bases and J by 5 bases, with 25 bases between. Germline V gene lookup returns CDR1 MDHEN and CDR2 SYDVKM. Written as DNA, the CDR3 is TGTGCCAGCAGTCCGCCGGCCTTTAGGGGAGTGTCGAACGAGCAGTACTTC. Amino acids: CASSPPAFRGVSNEQYF.